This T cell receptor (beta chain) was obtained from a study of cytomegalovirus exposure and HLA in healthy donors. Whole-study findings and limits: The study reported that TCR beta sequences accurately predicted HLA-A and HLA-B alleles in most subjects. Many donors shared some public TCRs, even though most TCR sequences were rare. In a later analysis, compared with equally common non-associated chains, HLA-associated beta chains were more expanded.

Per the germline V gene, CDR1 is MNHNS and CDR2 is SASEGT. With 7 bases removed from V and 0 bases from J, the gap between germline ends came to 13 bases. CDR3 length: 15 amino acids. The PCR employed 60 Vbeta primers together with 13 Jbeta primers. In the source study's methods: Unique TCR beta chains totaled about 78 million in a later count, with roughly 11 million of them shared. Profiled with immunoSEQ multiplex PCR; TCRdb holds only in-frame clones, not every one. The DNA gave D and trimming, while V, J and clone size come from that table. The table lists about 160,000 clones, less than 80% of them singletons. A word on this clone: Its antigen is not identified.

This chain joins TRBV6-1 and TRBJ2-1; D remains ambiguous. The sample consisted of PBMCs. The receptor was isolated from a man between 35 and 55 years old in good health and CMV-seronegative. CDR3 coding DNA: TGTGCCAGCAAAAGCACCGAGAGCTCCTACAATGAGCAGTTCTTC. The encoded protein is CASKSTESSYNEQFF.